Below, 6 T cell receptor beta chains from the same sample are listed, as sequenced in a study of shared clonotypes between healthy human individuals. Profiling relied on immunoSEQ multiplex PCR, and the TCRdb table lists in-frame clones only, not all of them. The sample comprises roughly 1.5 million clones, roughly 98% of which are singletons, and around 0.47% rests with the top ten. The sample was naive CD4+ T cells sorted from blood. Subset of the sample: CD45RA+ positively selected. Receptor source: a man aged 25 to 40 in good health.

The chain links TRBV5-1 to TRBJ1-1; the D gene is possibly TRBD1 (5 bases). Germline V CDR1 and CDR2: SGHRS, YFSETQ. Trimming shortened V by 0 bases and J by 4 bases, and 19 bases separated the two germline ends. The CDR3 is 17 residues long. The CDR3 here is CASSLVSGVSTRTEAFF. The DNA of the CDR3 is TGCGCCAGCAGCTTGGTGTCGGGGGTCTCTACGCGCACTGAAGCTTTCTTT.

The chain links TRBV19 to TRBJ2-7, with 10 bases aligning to TRBD1. The CDR3 loop spans 16 amino acids. The V gene's germline CDR1 is LNHDA and CDR2 SQIVND (reference sequence). V dropped 4 bases and J dropped 1; count of bases not matched to a gene: 7. CDR3 coding DNA: TGTGCCAGTAGTAAGACAGGGGGCGCGAGTTCCTACGAGCAGTACTTC. The encoded protein is CASSKTGGASSYEQYF.

The V and J genes are TRBV7-2 and TRBJ1-1; D is unresolved. Trimming pared 5 bases from V and 3 bases from J, leaving 7 bases between. Germline values: CDR1 SGHTA, CDR2 FQGNSA. This CDR3 spans 12 amino acids. The CDR3 spells CASSPQDTEAFF. The CDR3, as DNA: TGTGCCAGCAGCCCCCAGGACACTGAAGCTTTCTTT.

The V call is TRBV6-6, the J call TRBJ1-2, with TRBD1 as a possible D gene (6 bases). In germline, CDR1 is MNHNY, CDR2 SVGAGI (reference sequence). The CDR3 length is 15 residues. Between the trimmed V and J ends, which lost 4 bases and 1 base, there was a span of 13 bases. The CDR3: CASSLGGPDNYGYTF. CDR3 sequence (DNA): TGTGCCAGCAGTTTAGGGGGACCCGATAACTATGGCTACACCTTC.

The J gene is TRBJ1-5, the V gene TRBV25-1; no firm D call. V lost 1 base and J lost 3, with 7 bases in between. The CDR3 length is 14 residues. The germline CDR1 and CDR2 sequences are MGHDK and SYGVNS. Here the CDR3 DNA reads TGTGCCAGCAGTGAATCGGAGACCAATCAGCCCCAGCATTTT. This translates into CASSESETNQPQHF.

The chain carries TRBV6-1 and TRBJ2-3; D remains ambiguous. Germline assignment: CDR1 MNHNS and CDR2 SASEGT. V was cut by 4 bases and J by 5 bases, with 10 bases left in between. This CDR3 contains 13 residues. The CDR3: CASSGRAIDTQYF. The DNA for the CDR3 is TGTGCCAGCAGTGGACGAGCGATAGATACGCAGTATTTT.